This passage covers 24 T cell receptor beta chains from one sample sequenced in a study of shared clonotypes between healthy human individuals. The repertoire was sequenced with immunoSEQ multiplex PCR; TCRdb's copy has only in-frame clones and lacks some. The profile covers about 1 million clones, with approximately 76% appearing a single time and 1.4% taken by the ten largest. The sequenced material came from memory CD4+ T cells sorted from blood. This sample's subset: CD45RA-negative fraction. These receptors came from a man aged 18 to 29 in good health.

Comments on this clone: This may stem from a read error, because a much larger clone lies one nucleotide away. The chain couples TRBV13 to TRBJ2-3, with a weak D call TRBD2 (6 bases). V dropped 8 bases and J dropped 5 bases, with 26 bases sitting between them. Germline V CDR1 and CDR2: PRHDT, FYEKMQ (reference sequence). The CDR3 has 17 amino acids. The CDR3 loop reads CASEGSVGGTSGDTQYF. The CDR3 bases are TGTGCCAGCGAGGGTTCAGTGGGAGGTACTTCAGGAGATACGCAGTATTTT.

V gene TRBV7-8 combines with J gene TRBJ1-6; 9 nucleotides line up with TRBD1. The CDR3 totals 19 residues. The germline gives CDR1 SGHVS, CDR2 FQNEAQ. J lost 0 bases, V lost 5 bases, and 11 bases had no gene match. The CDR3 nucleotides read TGTGCCAGCAGCCCTTGGGACAGGGCGACCAGCTCCTATAATTCACCCCTCCACTTT. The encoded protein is CASSPWDRATSSYNSPLHF. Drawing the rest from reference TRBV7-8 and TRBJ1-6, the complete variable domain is GAGVSQSPRYKVAKRGQDVALRCDPISGHVSLFWYQQALGQGPEFLTYFQNEAQLDKSGLPSDRFFAERPEGSVSTLKIQRTQQEDSAVYLCASSPWDRATSSYNSPLHFGNGTRLTVT.

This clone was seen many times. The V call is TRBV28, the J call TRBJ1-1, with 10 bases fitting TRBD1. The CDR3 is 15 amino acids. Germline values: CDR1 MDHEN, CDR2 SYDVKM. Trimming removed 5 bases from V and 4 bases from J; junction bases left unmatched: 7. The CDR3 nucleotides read TGTGCCAGCAGTCCGAGAGGACAGGGGGTCACTGAAGCTTTCTTT. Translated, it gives CASSPRGQGVTEAFF.

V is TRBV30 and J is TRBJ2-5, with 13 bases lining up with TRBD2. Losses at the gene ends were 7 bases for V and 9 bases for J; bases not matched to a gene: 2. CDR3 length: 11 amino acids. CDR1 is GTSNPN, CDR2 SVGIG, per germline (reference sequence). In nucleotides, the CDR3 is TGTGCCTTCGGACTAGCGGGAGCCCAGTACTTC. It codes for CAFGLAGAQYF.

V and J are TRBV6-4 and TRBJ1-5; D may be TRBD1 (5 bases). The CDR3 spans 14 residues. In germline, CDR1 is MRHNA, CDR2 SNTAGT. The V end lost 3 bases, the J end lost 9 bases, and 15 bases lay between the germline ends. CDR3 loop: CASSEFGGLSPQHF. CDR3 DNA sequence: TGTGCCAGCAGTGAGTTTGGGGGATTATCGCCCCAGCATTTT.

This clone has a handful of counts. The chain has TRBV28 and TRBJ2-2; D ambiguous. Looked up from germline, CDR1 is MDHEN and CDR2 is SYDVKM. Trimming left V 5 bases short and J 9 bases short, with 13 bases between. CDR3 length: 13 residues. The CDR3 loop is CASSLSVIRELFF. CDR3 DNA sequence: TGTGCCAGCAGTCTCTCGGTAATCCGGGAGCTGTTTTTT.

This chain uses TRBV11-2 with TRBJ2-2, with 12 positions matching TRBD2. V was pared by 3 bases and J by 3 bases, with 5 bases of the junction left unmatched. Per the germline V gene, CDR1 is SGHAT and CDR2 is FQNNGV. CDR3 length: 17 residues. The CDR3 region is CASSFSGLAGHTGELFF. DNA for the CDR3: TGTGCCAGCAGCTTCTCGGGACTAGCGGGCCACACCGGGGAGCTGTTTTTT. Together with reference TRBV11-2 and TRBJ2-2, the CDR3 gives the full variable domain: EAGVAQSPRYKIIEKRQSVAFWCNPISGHATLYWYQQILGQGPKLLIQFQNNGVVDDSQLPKDRFSAERLKGVDSTLKIQPAKLEDSAVYLCASSFSGLAGHTGELFFGEGSRLTVL.

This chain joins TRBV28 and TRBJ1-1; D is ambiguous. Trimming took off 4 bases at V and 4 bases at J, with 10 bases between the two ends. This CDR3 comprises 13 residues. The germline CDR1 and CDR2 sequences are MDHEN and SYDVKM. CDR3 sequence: CASSWQPRTEAFF. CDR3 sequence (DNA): TGTGCCAGCAGTTGGCAGCCACGCACTGAAGCTTTCTTT.

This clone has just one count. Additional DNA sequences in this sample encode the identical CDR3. CDR3 DNA sequence: TGTGCCAGCAGACGGGACTTATCCTACGAGCAGTACTTC. Translation: CASRRDLSYEQYF. This sequence joins TRBV2 and TRBJ2-7; possible D gene TRBD2, 6 bases. Germline V gene lookup returns CDR1 SNHLY and CDR2 FYNNEI. V gave up 6 bases and J gave up 1 base, with 10 bases separating them. This CDR3 is built from 13 residues.

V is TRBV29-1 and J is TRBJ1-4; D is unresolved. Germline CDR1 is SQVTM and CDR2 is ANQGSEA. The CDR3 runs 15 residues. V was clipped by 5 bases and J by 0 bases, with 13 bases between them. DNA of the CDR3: TGCAGCGTTAAACCAATATCGGCAACTAATGAAAAACTGTTTTTT. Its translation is CSVKPISATNEKLFF.

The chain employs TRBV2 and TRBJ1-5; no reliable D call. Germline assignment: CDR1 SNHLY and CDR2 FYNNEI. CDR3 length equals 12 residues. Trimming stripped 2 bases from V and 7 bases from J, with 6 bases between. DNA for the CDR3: TGTGCCAGCAGTGAAACACAGCAGCCCCAGCATTTT. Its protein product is CASSETQQPQHF.

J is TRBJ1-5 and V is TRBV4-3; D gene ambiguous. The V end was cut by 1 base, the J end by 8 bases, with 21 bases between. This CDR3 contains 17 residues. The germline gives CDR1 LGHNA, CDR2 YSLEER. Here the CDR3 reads CASSQGTGFGLYEPQHF. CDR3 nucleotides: TGCGCCAGCAGCCAAGGAACCGGTTTTGGTTTATATGAGCCCCAGCATTTT.

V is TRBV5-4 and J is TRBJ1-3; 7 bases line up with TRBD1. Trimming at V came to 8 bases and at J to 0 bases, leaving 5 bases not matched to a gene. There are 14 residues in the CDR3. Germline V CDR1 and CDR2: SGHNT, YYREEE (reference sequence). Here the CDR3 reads CASTDRSSGNTIYF. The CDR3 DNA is TGTGCCAGTACGGACAGGAGCTCTGGAAACACCATATATTTT.

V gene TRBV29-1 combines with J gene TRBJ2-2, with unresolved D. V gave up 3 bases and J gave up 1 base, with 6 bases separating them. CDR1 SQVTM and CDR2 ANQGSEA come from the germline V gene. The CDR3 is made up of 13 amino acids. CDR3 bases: TGCAGCGTTGATCCCAGGAACACCGGGGAGCTGTTTTTT. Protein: CSVDPRNTGELFF.

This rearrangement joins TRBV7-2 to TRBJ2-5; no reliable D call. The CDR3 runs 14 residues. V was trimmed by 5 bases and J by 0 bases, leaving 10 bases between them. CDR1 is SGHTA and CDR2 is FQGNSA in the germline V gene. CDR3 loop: CASSLRPNQETQYF. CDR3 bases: TGTGCCAGCAGCCTACGACCTAACCAAGAGACCCAGTACTTC.

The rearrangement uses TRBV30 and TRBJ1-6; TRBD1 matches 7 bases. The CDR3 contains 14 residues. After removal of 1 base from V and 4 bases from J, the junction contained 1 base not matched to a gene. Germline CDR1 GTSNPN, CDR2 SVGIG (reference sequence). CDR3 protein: CAWSEQGYNSPLHF. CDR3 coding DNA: TGTGCCTGGAGTGAACAGGGGTATAATTCACCCCTCCACTTT.

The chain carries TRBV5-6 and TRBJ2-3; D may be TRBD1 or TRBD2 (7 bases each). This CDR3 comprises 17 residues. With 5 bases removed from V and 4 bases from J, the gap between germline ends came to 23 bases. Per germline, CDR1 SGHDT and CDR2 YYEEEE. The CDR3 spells CASSQRRAGGEADTQYF. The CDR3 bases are TGTGCCAGCAGTCAAAGAAGAGCAGGGGGGGAGGCAGATACGCAGTATTTT.

The CDR3 DNA follows: TGTGCCAGCAGCAGACAGGGGACGACCGGGGAGCTGTTTTTT. Translation gives CASSRQGTTGELFF. The chain recombines TRBV6-4 with TRBJ2-2; TRBD1 matches 8 bases. Germline V gene sequence: CDR1 MRHNA, CDR2 SNTAGT. This CDR3 has 14 amino acids. J was trimmed by 5 bases and V by 6 bases; bases with no gene match: 5.

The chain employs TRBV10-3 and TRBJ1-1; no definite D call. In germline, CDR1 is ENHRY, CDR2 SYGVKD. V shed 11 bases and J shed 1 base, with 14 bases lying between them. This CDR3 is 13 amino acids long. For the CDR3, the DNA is TGTGCCTCCCGCCGCCAGACGAACACTGAAGCTTTCTTT. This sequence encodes CASRRQTNTEAFF.

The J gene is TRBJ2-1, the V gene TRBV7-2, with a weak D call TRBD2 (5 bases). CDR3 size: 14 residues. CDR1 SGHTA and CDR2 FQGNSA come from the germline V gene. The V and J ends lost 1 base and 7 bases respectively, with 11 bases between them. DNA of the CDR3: TGTGCCAGCAGCTTAGAGGAGTCGGGGAATGAGCAGTTCTTC. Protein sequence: CASSLEESGNEQFF.

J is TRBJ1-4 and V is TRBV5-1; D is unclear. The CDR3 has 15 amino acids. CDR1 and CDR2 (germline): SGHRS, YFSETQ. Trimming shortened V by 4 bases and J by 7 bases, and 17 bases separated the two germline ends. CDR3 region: CASSPQGGFGEKLFF. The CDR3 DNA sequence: TGCGCCAGCAGCCCCCAAGGCGGGTTTGGTGAAAAACTGTTTTTT.

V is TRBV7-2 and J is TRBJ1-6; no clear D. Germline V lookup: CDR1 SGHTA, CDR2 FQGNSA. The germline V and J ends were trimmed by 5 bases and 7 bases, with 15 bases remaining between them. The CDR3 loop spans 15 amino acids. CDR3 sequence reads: CASSHGPPGNSPLHF. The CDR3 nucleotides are TGTGCCAGCAGCCACGGGCCCCCGGGGAATTCACCCCTCCACTTT.

In DNA form, the CDR3 reads TGCGCCAGCAGCTGGACGGGAGGTAGGACAGATACGCAGTATTTT. Residues: CASSWTGGRTDTQYF. The J gene is TRBJ2-3, the V gene TRBV5-1; 7 nucleotides align to TRBD2. CDR3 length: 15 amino acids. CDR1 and CDR2 (germline): SGHRS, YFSETQ. With V trimmed by 3 bases and J by 3 bases, 7 bases remained unmatched.

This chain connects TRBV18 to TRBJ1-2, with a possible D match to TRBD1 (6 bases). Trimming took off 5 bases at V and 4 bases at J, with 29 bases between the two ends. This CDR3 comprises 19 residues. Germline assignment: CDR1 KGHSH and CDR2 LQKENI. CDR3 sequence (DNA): TGTGCCAGCTCAACCATCCACCGCTCACCGGGACAAGAGACCTATGGCTACACCTTC. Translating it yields CASSTIHRSPGQETYGYTF.